The 27 T cell receptor beta chains below all came from one sample that was sequenced in a study of T-cell reconstitution after alpha-beta-depleted transplantation in children. Preparation of the TCRbeta library was carried out with unique molecular identifiers. MiXCR, applied by TCRdb to the PCR reads, yields one record per CDR3 protein. The sample has 15,000 to 20,000 distinct CDR3 sequences, around 12% seen once. This specimen was PBMCs, mostly from graft donor cells, taken 180 days after TCRalphabeta/CD19-depleted stem cell transplant. The origin of the receptors is a boy in the first two years of life who had a stem cell transplant for Wiskott-Aldrich syndrome, so the T cells may come from the graft donor.

The rearrangement links TRBV6-2 or TRBV6-3 to TRBJ1-1; no clear D. V was clipped by 1 base and J by 0 bases, with 18 bases between them. CDR3 length: 18 residues. Germline-derived CDR1 and CDR2 are MNHEY and SVGEGT. CDR3 bases: TGTGCCAGCAGTTACTTATTGTCTTTCTTTTCGATGAACACTGAAGCTTTCTTT. It specifies CASSYLLSFFSMNTEAFF.

This clonotype has ten or more counts. This chain links TRBV6-2 or TRBV6-3 with TRBJ2-5; TRBD1 matches 8 bases. The germline V gene encodes CDR1 MNHEY and CDR2 SVGEGT. There are 15 residues in the CDR3. The V segment lost 6 bases and the J segment 5 bases; nucleotides outside the gene matches: 11. CDR3: CASSYRQGASETQYF. Written as DNA, the CDR3 is TGTGCCAGCAGCTACCGCCAGGGGGCGAGCGAGACCCAGTACTTC.

This clonotype showed up just a few times. The V call is TRBV12-3 or TRBV12-4, the J call TRBJ1-3; D unresolved. The CDR3 consists of 13 residues. V was pared by 3 bases and J by 0 bases, with 3 bases between. CDR3 in DNA: TGTGCCAGCAGTTTGTCCTCTGGAAACACCATATATTTT. It yields the protein CASSLSSGNTIYF.

This rearrangement joins TRBV5-1 to TRBJ2-2, with a tentative D call TRBD2 (5 bases). This CDR3 is 15 amino acids long. The germline V gene has CDR1 SGHRS and CDR2 YFSETQ. V dropped 0 bases and J dropped 4 bases, with 10 bases sitting between them. The CDR3 DNA is TGCGCCAGCAGCTTGGGAGGGATTCCCACCGGGGAGCTGTTTTTT. Its translation: CASSLGGIPTGELFF.

This clonotype was detected many times. This rearrangement joins TRBV3-1 to TRBJ2-3, with D hard to call. CDR1 is LGHDT and CDR2 is YNNKEL in the germline V gene (reference sequence). The CDR3 consists of 14 residues. Trimming stripped 4 bases from V and 4 bases from J, with 12 bases between. The CDR3 sequence is CASSPYSSPDTQYF. CDR3 bases: TGTGCCAGCAGCCCCTATTCCAGCCCAGATACGCAGTATTTT.

This clonotype showed up many times. The chain carries TRBV7-9 and TRBJ1-5, with TRBD1 as a possible D gene (6 bases). The V end was cut by 3 bases, the J end by 11 bases, with 8 bases between. Per germline, CDR1 SEHNR and CDR2 FQNEAQ (reference sequence). The CDR3 runs to 11 residues. CDR3 sequence: CASSFQGSQHF. The CDR3 nucleotides are TGTGCCAGCAGCTTCCAGGGGTCCCAGCATTTT.

In its sample, this clonotype was seen many times. This chain connects TRBV14 to TRBJ2-3, with D tentatively TRBD1 (5 bases). This CDR3 contains 17 residues. The germline V gene has CDR1 SGHDN and CDR2 FVKESK. The germline V and J ends were trimmed by 3 bases and 2 bases, with 18 bases remaining between them. CDR3 amino acids: CASSHLTGPWPTDTQYF. The CDR3 nucleotides are TGTGCCAGCAGCCACCTAACAGGCCCTTGGCCCACAGATACGCAGTATTTT.

The DNA for the CDR3 is TGTGCCATCATTCTTTGCCCTCCTCGGGATAATGAAAAACTGTTTTTT. Protein sequence: CAIILCPPRDNEKLFF. The chain is built from TRBV10-3 and TRBJ1-4; D ambiguous. The CDR3 has 16 residues. V was clipped by 7 bases and J by 4 bases, with 19 bases between them. Germline V lookup: CDR1 ENHRY, CDR2 SYGVKD.

This clonotype was seen many times. CDR3 nucleotides: TGTGCCAGCAGGGTAGGGGGACAGGGTTGGAAGGGCTACACCTTC. Protein sequence: CASRVGGQGWKGYTF. The chain carries TRBV28 and TRBJ1-2; 9 positions agree with TRBD1. The J segment lost 8 bases and the V segment lost 6 bases, leaving 13 bases of the junction unmatched. Germline V gene sequence: CDR1 MDHEN, CDR2 SYDVKM. There are 15 residues in the CDR3.

There are many counts of this clonotype. This chain connects TRBV7-2 to TRBJ2-7; 9 positions agree with TRBD2. Unmatched junction bases numbered 10, after V lost 4 bases and J lost 6 bases. CDR3 length equals 15 residues. Germline lookup yields CDR1 SGHTA and CDR2 FQGNSA. CDR3 DNA: TGTGCCAGCAGCTCCGTCGGCGGGGGGGTAGGCGAGCAGTACTTC. It yields the protein CASSSVGGGVGEQYF.

In the case of this clonotype: This sequence may be a read error, since a much larger clone differs from it by one base. The chain recombines TRBV20-1 with TRBJ1-5; no firm D call. The CDR3 length is 12 residues. Trimming stripped 4 bases from V and 7 bases from J, with 11 bases between. Germline assignment: CDR1 DFQATT and CDR2 SNEGSKA (reference sequence). The CDR3, as DNA: TGCAGTGCTACAGAAGGATTGCAGCCCCAGCATTTT. It yields the protein CSATEGLQPQHF.

This clonotype was detected ten times or more. The genes are TRBV6-2 or TRBV6-3 and TRBJ2-5; maybe TRBD1 (6 bases). Germline lookup yields CDR1 MNHEY and CDR2 SVGEGT. V was clipped by 2 bases and J by 0 bases, with 16 bases between them. This CDR3 is 17 amino acids long. The CDR3 DNA sequence: TGTGCCAGCAGTTACACCCCCTCGACAGGAAACCAAGAGACCCAGTACTTC. As protein: CASSYTPSTGNQETQYF.

This clonotype came up many times. V is TRBV4-2 and J is TRBJ2-7; 9 bases fit TRBD2. The CDR3 is 18 amino acids. V was pared by 1 base and J by 3 bases, with 13 bases of the junction left unmatched. From germline, CDR1 is LGHNA and CDR2 YNFKEQ. The CDR3 here is CASSQVSSPSGTYYEQYF. Here the CDR3 DNA reads TGTGCCAGCAGCCAAGTAAGTAGTCCTAGCGGGACCTACTACGAGCAGTACTTC.

The chain uses TRBV10-3 and TRBJ2-7; 9 bases fit TRBD2. This CDR3 contains 18 residues. The V and J ends lost 0 bases and 0 bases, in that order; junction bases with no gene match: 9. Germline V gives CDR1 ENHRY, CDR2 SYGVKD. The CDR3 DNA sequence: TGTGCCATCAGTGAGTCGCCGCTTCTAGCGGGATTCTCCTACGAGCAGTACTTC. Translated: CAISESPLLAGFSYEQYF.

This clonotype was counted many times. V usage is TRBV7-6 and J usage is TRBJ2-7; 9 positions agree with TRBD2. Germline CDR1 SGHVS, CDR2 FNYEAQ. The length of the CDR3 is 16 residues. The V and J ends lost 0 bases and 0 bases, in that order; junction bases with no gene match: 3. In DNA, the CDR3 is TGTGCCAGCAGCTTAGCTCAGCGGGAGGCCTCCTACGAGCAGTACTTC. This translates into CASSLAQREASYEQYF.

This clonotype appeared a few times. V gene TRBV24-1 combines with J gene TRBJ2-1, with 13 positions matching TRBD2. This CDR3 comprises 16 residues. The germline CDR1 and CDR2 sequences are KGHDR and SFDVKD. J gave up 7 bases and V 4 bases, and 6 bases lay outside the gene matches. As DNA, the CDR3 is TGTGCCACCAGTGACCCCCTGACTAGCGGGGGGAATGAGCAGTTCTTC. Translating gives CATSDPLTSGGNEQFF.

With regard to this clonotype: This may arise from a read error, as a much more abundant clone is one base away. The chain uses TRBV7-9 and TRBJ1-1; TRBD1 agrees at 7 bases. The germline CDR1 and CDR2 sequences are SEHNR and FQNEAQ (reference sequence). This CDR3 spans 13 amino acids. As DNA, the CDR3 is TGTGCCAGCAGCTACACAGGGGACACTGACGCTTTCTTT. Protein product: CASSYTGDTDAFF.

This clonotype has at least ten counts. This chain connects TRBV5-6 to TRBJ2-5; the D gene is possibly TRBD1 (5 bases). Per germline, CDR1 SGHDT and CDR2 YYEEEE. V was trimmed by 1 base and J by 1 base, leaving 11 bases between them. The CDR3 covers 15 residues. In nucleotides, the CDR3 is TGTGCCAGCAGCTTGCCAGGGCCTCTCCAAGAGACCCAGTACTTC. It yields the protein CASSLPGPLQETQYF.

V gene TRBV11-1 combines with J gene TRBJ2-1; 7 nucleotides agree with TRBD1. Trimming cost V 4 bases and J 5 bases; bases outside gene matches: 23. CDR1 and CDR2 (germline): SGHAT, FQDESV (reference sequence). The CDR3 extends over 20 amino acids. This CDR3 is CASSSRTGQGRRPIHNEQFF. Written as DNA, the CDR3 is TGTGCCAGCAGCTCCCGGACAGGTCAAGGCCGGAGACCCATTCACAATGAGCAGTTCTTC.

V usage is TRBV6-2 or TRBV6-3 and J usage is TRBJ2-5; TRBD2 might be the D (6 bases). CDR1 MNHEY and CDR2 SVGEGT come from the germline V gene. V was pared by 6 bases and J by 4 bases, with 21 bases between. The CDR3 is 16 residues long. CDR3 amino acids: CASSRWLASLRETQYF. The CDR3 DNA reads TGTGCCAGCAGCCGCTGGCTAGCGTCGTTAAGAGAGACCCAGTACTTC.

This clonotype turned up a few times. V gene TRBV6-1 combines with J gene TRBJ2-5; TRBD2 matches 8 bases. Germline V gives CDR1 MNHNS, CDR2 SASEGT. The CDR3 covers 14 residues. Trimming cost V 7 bases and J 0 bases; bases outside gene matches: 4. CDR3 protein: CASTATSDQETQYF. CDR3 nucleotides: TGTGCCAGCACCGCGACTAGCGACCAAGAGACCCAGTACTTC.

This clonotype was found a few times. This chain links TRBV12-3 or TRBV12-4 with TRBJ1-4; tentative D call: TRBD1 (5 bases). The CDR3 consists of 12 residues. V lost 3 bases, J lost 6 bases, and 5 bases lay in between. The CDR3: CASSLGHEKLFF. Here the CDR3 DNA reads TGTGCCAGCAGTTTGGGGCATGAAAAACTGTTTTTT.

This clonotype was detected a few times. The chain uses TRBV5-8 and TRBJ1-1; tentatively, D is TRBD1 (6 bases). Germline loops: CDR1 SGHTS, CDR2 YDEGEE. This CDR3 contains 16 residues. Trimming pared 5 bases from V and 5 bases from J, leaving 22 bases between. The CDR3 is CASSLWLGEGGTEAFF. The CDR3 DNA reads as TGTGCCAGCAGTTTGTGGTTGGGAGAGGGGGGAACTGAAGCTTTCTTT.

This chain connects TRBV18 to TRBJ1-4; D gene unclear. The CDR3 loop spans 16 amino acids. The V gene lost 3 bases and the J gene lost 4 bases, with 15 bases spanning the gap. Germline CDR1 and CDR2: KGHSH and LQKENI. The CDR3 DNA is TGTGCCAGCTCACCTAATTTTTCGGGCGATAATGAAAAACTGTTTTTT. Protein sequence: CASSPNFSGDNEKLFF.

In its sample, this clonotype was seen many times. The gene calls are TRBV5-1 and TRBJ2-7, with 8 bases that match TRBD1. Trimming cost V 2 bases and J 6 bases; bases outside gene matches: 7. Germline lookup yields CDR1 SGHRS and CDR2 YFSETQ. There are 14 residues in the CDR3. The CDR3 DNA is TGCGCCAGCAGCTTCGGACAGGGATTGAGCGAGCAGTACTTC. The encoded protein is CASSFGQGLSEQYF.

This clonotype is large. This rearrangement joins TRBV7-9 to TRBJ2-7; D assignment may be TRBD1 or TRBD2 (5 bases each). CDR1 is SEHNR, CDR2 FQNEAQ, per germline (reference sequence). CDR3 length equals 14 residues. Trimming took off 7 bases at V and 6 bases at J, with 19 bases between the two ends. The CDR3 nucleotides read TGTGCCAGCATCCCGGACGGGGCGCCGGGCGAGCAGTACTTC. The encoded protein is CASIPDGAPGEQYF.

This clonotype was observed a few times. The chain recombines TRBV28 with TRBJ1-2, with a tentative D call TRBD1 (5 bases). The V and J ends lost 3 bases and 8 bases respectively, with 16 bases between them. CDR1 and CDR2 (germline): MDHEN, SYDVKM. The CDR3 has 14 amino acids. CDR3 region: CASSFLTGREGYTF. The CDR3 DNA follows: TGTGCCAGCAGTTTTCTCACAGGCCGGGAGGGCTACACCTTC.